The present T cell receptor (beta chain) was sequenced within a study of blood T cell repertoires in COVID-19. The wider study: The United States, Italy and Spain were the sources of the acute and convalescent COVID-19 samples. T cells, B-cell-depleted T cells, or PBMCs supplied cDNA or gDNA.

In the authors' methods: For nucleated cells, counts were estimated from reference gene primer amplification. This table comes from immunoSEQ multiplex PCR, and its TCRdb copy is limited to in-frame clones, with some not included. That table gives V, J and clone size, and the DNA gave D and trimming. Of 95,000 or so clones in the sample, around 87% were seen once. The CDR3 is 14 amino acids. Trimming took 0 bases from V and 6 from J, leaving 9 bases between them. Germline V gene lookup returns CDR1 MGHRA and CDR2 YSYEKL. The receptor was derived from a human donor in a cohort sampled during active COVID-19. Sequencing was performed on peripheral blood. This chain uses TRBV4-1 with TRBJ1-5; the D gene is possibly TRBD1 (5 bases). CDR3 bases: TGCGCCAGCAGCCAAGAAAGGGGTCGTCAGCCCCAGCATTTT. Protein product: CASSQERGRQPQHF.